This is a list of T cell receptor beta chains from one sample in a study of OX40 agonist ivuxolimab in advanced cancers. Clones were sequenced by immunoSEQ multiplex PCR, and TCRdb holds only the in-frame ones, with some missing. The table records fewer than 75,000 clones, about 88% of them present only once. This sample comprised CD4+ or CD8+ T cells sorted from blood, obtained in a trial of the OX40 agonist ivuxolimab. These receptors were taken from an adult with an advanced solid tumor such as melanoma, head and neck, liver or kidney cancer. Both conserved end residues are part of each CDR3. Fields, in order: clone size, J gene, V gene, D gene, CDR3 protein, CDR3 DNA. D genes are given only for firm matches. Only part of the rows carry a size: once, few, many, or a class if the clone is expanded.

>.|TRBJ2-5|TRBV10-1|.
CASSEGTGPGETQYF
TGCGCCAGCAGTGAGGGCACGGGGCCGGGGGAGACCCAGTACTTC
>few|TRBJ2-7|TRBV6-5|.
CASSRTESYEQYF
TGTGCCAGCAGCCGGACGGAGTCATACGAGCAGTACTTC
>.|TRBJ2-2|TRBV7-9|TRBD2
CASSFTSGSKLARELFF
TGTGCCAGCAGTTTTACTAGCGGGAGTAAGTTGGCCCGGGAGCTGTTTTTT
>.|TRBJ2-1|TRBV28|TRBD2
CACASGRRNEQFF
TGTGCCTGTGCTAGCGGGAGGCGGAATGAGCAGTTCTTC
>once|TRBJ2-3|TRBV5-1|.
CASSGRAGDTQYF
TGCGCCAGCAGCGGAAGGGCGGGAGATACGCAGTATTTT
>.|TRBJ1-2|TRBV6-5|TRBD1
CASSYRQGDNYGYTF
TGTGCCAGCAGTTACAGACAGGGAGACAACTATGGCTACACCTTC
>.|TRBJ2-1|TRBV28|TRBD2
CASKGGGGNEQFF
TGTGCCAGCAAAGGCGGGGGGGGAAATGAGCAGTTCTTC
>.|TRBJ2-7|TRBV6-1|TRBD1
CATRDRTSYEQYF
TGTGCCACCCGGGACAGGACTTCCTACGAGCAGTACTTC
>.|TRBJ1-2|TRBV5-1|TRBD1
CASRQGASGYTF
TGCGCCAGTAGACAGGGGGCAAGCGGCTACACCTTC
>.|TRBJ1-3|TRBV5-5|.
CASSLYTSGNTIYF
TGTGCCAGCAGCTTGTATACCTCTGGAAACACCATATATTTT
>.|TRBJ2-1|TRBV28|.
CASSLRLRRNEQFF
TGTGCCAGCAGTCTCCGACTAAGACGAAATGAGCAGTTCTTC
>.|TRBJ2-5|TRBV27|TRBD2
CASSLRERETQYF
TGTGCCAGCAGTTTGCGGGAGCGGGAGACCCAGTACTTC
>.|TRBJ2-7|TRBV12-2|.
CASRSSRGTRMIEQYF
TGTGCAAGTCGCTCTTCCCGTGGGACTAGGATGATCGAGCAGTACTTC
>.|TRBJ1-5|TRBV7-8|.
CASSSVSGNNQPQHF
TGTGCCAGCAGCTCGGTCTCGGGGAACAATCAGCCCCAGCATTTT
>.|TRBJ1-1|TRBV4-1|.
CASSFGRDTEAFF
TGCGCCAGCAGTTTCGGACGGGACACTGAAGCTTTCTTT
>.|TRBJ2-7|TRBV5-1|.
CASSIDRREQYF
TGCGCCAGCAGCATCGACAGGCGCGAGCAGTACTTC
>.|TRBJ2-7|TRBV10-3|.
CATADYQPYEQYF
TGTGCCACCGCGGACTACCAGCCCTACGAGCAGTACTTC
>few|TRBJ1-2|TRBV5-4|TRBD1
CASSTPGQENGYTF
TGTGCCAGCAGCACACCGGGACAGGAAAATGGCTACACCTTC